The clone carrying this T cell receptor (beta chain) came up many times. V shed 6 bases and J 6 bases; nucleotides not matched to a gene: 7. This CDR3 comprises 13 residues. Time point denoted: newly diagnosed GD, antithyroid drugs for less than 3 months. The TCR library was prepared using RNA isolated from PBMCs. With iRepertoire HTBI primers and Arm-PCR of CDR3 regions, TCR beta libraries were built. Each CDR3 protein is one row after TCRdb ran MiXCR on the multiplex PCR reads. The sample holds just over 600,000 distinct CDR3 sequences; under 20% are singletons and the top ten take 18%. This specimen comes from a study of regulatory T cells in long-lasting Graves disease. The sample was also linked to a second study, of T cells in Graves' hyperthyroidism and ophthalmopathy. As reported in that work: HTBI primers drove first-round RT-PCR of the TCR CDR3.

The source of this sequence is a woman aged 30 to 39 with Graves disease. Sequencing used peripheral blood mononuclear cells (PBMCs), obtained at new diagnosis, from a patient treated with antithyroid drugs. The V and J genes are TRBV12-3 or TRBV12-4 and TRBJ2-7, with TRBD1 matching 8 bases. CDR3: CASRPGQVSEQYF. CDR3 DNA sequence: TGTGCCAGCAGACCGGGACAGGTCAGCGAGCAGTACTTC.